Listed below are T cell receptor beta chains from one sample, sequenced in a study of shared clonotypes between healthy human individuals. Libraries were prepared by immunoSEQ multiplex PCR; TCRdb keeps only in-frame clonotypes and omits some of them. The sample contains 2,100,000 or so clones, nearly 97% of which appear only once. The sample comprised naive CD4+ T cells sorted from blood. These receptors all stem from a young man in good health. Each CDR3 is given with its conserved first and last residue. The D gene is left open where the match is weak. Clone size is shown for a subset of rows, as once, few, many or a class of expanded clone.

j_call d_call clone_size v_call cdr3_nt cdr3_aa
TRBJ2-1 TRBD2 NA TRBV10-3 TGTGCCACCATGACTAGCGGGGGGAACTCCTACAATGAGCAGTTCTTC CATMTSGGNSYNEQFF
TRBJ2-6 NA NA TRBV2 TGTGCCAGCAGTGACCAGGGTTCCGGGGCCAACGTCCTGACTTTC CASSDQGSGANVLTF
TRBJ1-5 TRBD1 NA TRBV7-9 TGTGCCAGCAGCTCGGCGTCTACGGACAGGGGCAATCAGCCCCAGCATTTT CASSSASTDRGNQPQHF
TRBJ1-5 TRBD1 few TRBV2 TGTGCCAGCAGTGAGGAAACAGGGGGTAATCAGCCCCAGCATTTT CASSEETGGNQPQHF
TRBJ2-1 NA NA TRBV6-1 TGTGCCAGCAGTGACAAACGGGACACCGCGGGTGACTACAATGAGCAGTTCTTC CASSDKRDTAGDYNEQFF
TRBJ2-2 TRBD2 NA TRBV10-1 TGCGCCAGCAATCCCGGGACTAGCGGGAAGGTCGACACCGGGGAGCTGTTTTTT CASNPGTSGKVDTGELFF
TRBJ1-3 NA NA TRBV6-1 TGTGCCAGCAGGACAAGCTCAGGCACCATATATTTT CASRTSSGTIYF
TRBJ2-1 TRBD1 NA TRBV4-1 TGCGCCAGCAGCCCTAGACAGGGAAACAATGAGCAGTTCTTC CASSPRQGNNEQFF
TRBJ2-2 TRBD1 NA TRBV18 TGTGCCAGCTCACGGGACAGTACCGGGGAGCTGTTTTTT CASSRDSTGELFF
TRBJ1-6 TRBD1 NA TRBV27 TGTGCCAGCAGTTTATCGAGACAGGGGGCTGGGAATTCACCCCTCCACTTT CASSLSRQGAGNSPLHF
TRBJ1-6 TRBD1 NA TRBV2 TGTGCCAGCAGTGAAAGTGGCCTCGGGACAGCATATAATTCACCCCTCCACTTT CASSESGLGTAYNSPLHF
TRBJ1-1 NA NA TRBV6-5 TGTGCCAGCAGTTCAGAGTGGAACACTGAAGCTTTCTTT CASSSEWNTEAFF
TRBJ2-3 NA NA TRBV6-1 TGTGCCAGCAGTGCCGGGGGAGTGCCAGATACGCAGTATTTT CASSAGGVPDTQYF
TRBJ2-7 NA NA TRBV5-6 TGTGCCAGCAGCTTGGGGCAGGGCCCCTACGAGCAGTACTTC CASSLGQGPYEQYF
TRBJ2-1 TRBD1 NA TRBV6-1 TGTGCCAGCAGCACCGACAGGGGACTTTACAATGAGCAGTTCTTC CASSTDRGLYNEQFF
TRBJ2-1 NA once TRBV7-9 TGTGCCAGCAGCTTAGAGCGGCTAGCCCACGCGGACAATGAGCAGTTCTTC CASSLERLAHADNEQFF
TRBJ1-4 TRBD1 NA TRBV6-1 TGTGCCAGCAGTGTCCGGGGGGGACAGGGGGCGACTTTTGGTGAAAAACTGTTTTTT CASSVRGGQGATFGEKLFF
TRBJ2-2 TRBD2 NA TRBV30 TGTGCCTGGAGTCCGGGGGGTACCGGGGAGCTGTTTTTT CAWSPGGTGELFF
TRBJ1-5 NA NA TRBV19 TGTGCCAGTAGTATGGAAAGGGCTCAGCCCCAGCATTTT CASSMERAQPQHF
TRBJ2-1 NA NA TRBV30 TGTGCCTGGCGGCTTCCTGGGTGGGAGCAGTTCTTC CAWRLPGWEQFF